A single sample is the source of the 14 T cell receptor beta chains below, sequenced in a study of spatial heterogeneity in lung cancer. TCRdb called the 5' RACE reads again in MiXCR, with one record for every CDR3 protein. The sample contains roughly 3,000 distinct CDR3 sequences, approximately 15% of which appear only once. The time point was: sample taken at primary tumor resection. No cell sorting; template was whole RNA from tumor, lung tissue or PBMC. The specimen comprised PBMCs, sampled at surgery. All receptors come from a female donor with early-stage non-small cell lung cancer.

This clonotype has a count of ten or more. CDR3 DNA sequence: TGTGCCAGCTCTACAGGGAACGAGCAGTACTTC. It specifies CASSTGNEQYF. V is TRBV18 and J is TRBJ2-7; D might be TRBD1 (6 bases). This CDR3 has 11 residues. Germline V CDR1 and CDR2: KGHSH, LQKENI. Trimming removed 6 bases at V and 5 bases at J, with 8 bases between.

This clonotype was counted only a few times. The rearrangement joins TRBV7-9 to TRBJ2-5, with D unresolved. The CDR3 covers 13 residues. The V end was cut by 6 bases, the J end by 3 bases, with 11 bases between. CDR1 SEHNR and CDR2 FQNEAQ come from the germline V gene (reference sequence). CDR3 DNA sequence: TGTGCCAGCAGAGCCGGATGGGAAGAGACCCAGTACTTC. As protein: CASRAGWEETQYF.

The chain has TRBV29-1 and TRBJ2-2; 7 bases are shared with TRBD1. The CDR3 length is 13 residues. After removal of 5 bases from V and 3 bases from J, the junction contained 3 bases not matched to a gene. Germline CDR1 is SQVTM and CDR2 is ANQGSEA. The CDR3 loop reads CSVRDRDTGELFF. The CDR3, as DNA: TGCAGCGTTCGGGACAGAGACACCGGGGAGCTGTTTTTT.

This clonotype was counted ten times or more. The chain employs TRBV7-9 and TRBJ2-7; no clear D gene. The germline gives CDR1 SEHNR, CDR2 FQNEAQ (reference sequence). This CDR3 contains 13 residues. V lost 5 bases to trimming and J lost 5 bases, with 13 bases between them. CDR3 in DNA: TGTGCCAGCAGCCCCTCTTTGATCGACGAGCAGTACTTC. Protein product: CASSPSLIDEQYF. Full variable domain (outside the CDR3, taken from reference TRBV7-9 and TRBJ2-7): DTGVSQNPRHKITKRGQNVTFRCDPISEHNRLYWYRQTLGQGPEFLTYFQNEAQLEKSRLLSDRFSAERPKGSFSTLEIQRTEQGDSAMYLCASSPSLIDEQYFGPGTRLTVT.

This clonotype ranks as medium-sized (0.01 to 0.1%). The chain joins TRBV29-1 to TRBJ2-3; 10 nucleotides match TRBD2. The CDR3 spans 14 residues. Germline V gene data show CDR1 as SQVTM and CDR2 as ANQGSEA. Trimming took 2 bases from V and 7 from J; bases not matched to a gene: 6. The CDR3 is CSVESSGRDYTQYF. The CDR3, as DNA: TGCAGCGTTGAATCGAGCGGGAGGGACTATACGCAGTATTTT.

The chain uses TRBV10-2 and TRBJ2-7; D might be TRBD1 (6 bases). V gave up 2 bases and J gave up 2 bases, with 7 bases separating them. The CDR3 spans 13 residues. Germline CDR1 WSHSY, CDR2 SAAADI. CDR3 amino acids: CASSEAGAYEQYF. The CDR3 DNA reads as TGCGCCAGCAGTGAGGCAGGGGCCTACGAGCAGTACTTC.

Only a few counts were recorded for this clonotype. Just one base apart from a much larger clone, this may be a read error. The V gene is TRBV7-3, the J gene TRBJ2-3, with D uncertain. V was trimmed by 5 bases and J by 5 bases, leaving 11 bases between them. In germline, CDR1 is SGHTA, CDR2 FQGTGA. This CDR3 comprises 13 residues. The CDR3 sequence is CASSLVRVDTQYF. DNA of the CDR3: TGTGCCAGCAGCCTCGTCCGGGTAGATACGCAGTATTTT.

Ten or more counts support this clonotype. This rearrangement joins TRBV23-1 to TRBJ2-2; D is ambiguous. TRBV23-1 is an ORF; its function is uncertain. V dropped 2 bases and J dropped 5 bases, with 9 bases sitting between them. The CDR3 has 14 amino acids. The CDR3 region is CASSQPSGTGELFF. DNA of the CDR3: TGCGCCAGCAGTCAACCCAGTGGTACCGGGGAGCTGTTTTTT.

This clonotype was detected many times. The rearrangement links TRBV6-1 to TRBJ2-3; TRBD2 might be the D (5 bases). This CDR3 spans 15 amino acids. Trimming took off 6 bases at V and 1 base at J, with 14 bases between the two ends. The germline gives CDR1 MNHNS, CDR2 SASEGT. CDR3 region: CASSRAAARTDTQYF. In DNA, the CDR3 is TGTGCCAGCAGCCGAGCAGCGGCCCGCACAGATACGCAGTATTTT.

This clonotype has more than one count but fewer than ten. The genes are TRBV11-2 and TRBJ2-1; the D gene is possibly TRBD2 (7 bases). Per the germline V gene, CDR1 is SGHAT and CDR2 is FQNNGV. The CDR3 contains 14 residues. Trimming took 1 base from V and 10 from J, leaving 14 bases between them. The chain's CDR3 is CASSLATGGREQFF. DNA of the CDR3: TGTGCCAGCAGCTTAGCGACGGGGGGCAGGGAGCAGTTCTTC.

This clonotype has only a few counts. A much more abundant neighbour one base away suggests this may be a read error. The conserved phenylalanine or tryptophan normally closing the CDR3 is absent here, so this likely arose from a read error. The chain employs TRBV20-1 and TRBJ2-1; 10 bases match TRBD2. The junction had 5 bases not matched to a gene; V was cut back by 8 bases and J by 4 bases. This CDR3 is built from 13 residues. Germline V lookup: CDR1 DFQATT, CDR2 SNEGSKA (reference sequence). The CDR3 DNA is TGCAGTACCCCAGCGGGAGGGTACAATGAGCAGTTCTCC. Protein sequence: CSTPAGGYNEQFS.

The V and J genes are TRBV25-1 and TRBJ2-7; unclear D gene. This CDR3 spans 12 amino acids. Trimming removed 3 bases from V and 5 bases from J, with 8 bases in between. CDR1 is MGHDK, CDR2 SYGVNS, per germline. The CDR3 bases are TGTGCCAGCAGTGAGGATGGCAACGAGCAGTACGTC. Protein sequence: CASSEDGNEQYV.

This clonotype was found many times. V is TRBV28 and J is TRBJ1-1, with TRBD1 as a possible D gene (5 bases). The V gene lost 7 bases and the J gene lost 5 bases, with 14 bases spanning the gap. Looked up from germline, CDR1 is MDHEN and CDR2 is SYDVKM. This CDR3 comprises 13 residues. This chain's CDR3 is CASTQPGRTEAFF. The DNA for the CDR3 is TGTGCCAGCACCCAACCGGGGCGAACTGAAGCTTTCTTT.

Ten or more counts support this clonotype. The chain joins TRBV7-2 to TRBJ2-1; D call uncertain. This CDR3 is 13 amino acids long. Germline V gene sequence: CDR1 SGHTA, CDR2 FQGNSA. Between the trimmed V and J ends, which lost 5 bases and 0 bases, there was a span of 5 bases. For the CDR3, the DNA is TGTGCCAGCAGCCCGAGCTCCTACAATGAGCAGTTCTTC. It is translated as CASSPSSYNEQFF.